Sequencing of this T cell receptor beta chain was carried out in a study of early T cells in non-severe SARS-CoV-2 infection. TCRdb called the 5' RACE reads again in MiXCR, with one record for every CDR3 protein. The sample consists of tens of thousands of distinct CDR3 sequences, over 15% of them appearing once. The sequence derives from an adult who was a healthcare worker with PCR-confirmed SARS-CoV-2 infection or an uninfected control (not recorded which). Here the sequenced sample was whole blood, taken at baseline.

CDR3 bases: TGTGCCACCCACGAAGGACAGAACACCGGGGAGCTGTTTTTT. Translation gives CATHEGQNTGELFF. J is TRBJ2-2 and V is TRBV18, with D perhaps TRBD1 (5 bases). The CDR3 contains 14 residues. Germline CDR1 KGHSH, CDR2 LQKENI. V lost 10 bases and J 1 base, leaving 13 bases between the germline ends.